The next 5 T cell receptor beta chains were all read from a single sample in a study of shared clonotypes between healthy human individuals. Cells designated naive CD8 were CD45RO-negative and were positively selected for CCR7, with terminally differentiated effector memory CD45RA+ cells excluded. The assay was immunoSEQ multiplex PCR, and TCRdb's table has in-frame clones only and misses some. The table has around 2,000,000 clones, 85% to 95% seen once; the top ten hold approximately 1.2%. Input material: naive CD8+ T cells sorted from blood. The receptors derive from a man aged 18 to 29 in good health.

V and J are TRBV6-6 and TRBJ2-2; possibly TRBD1 for D (5 bases). With 10 bases removed from V and 5 bases from J, the gap between germline ends came to 11 bases. Looked up from germline, CDR1 is MNHNY and CDR2 is SVGAGI (reference sequence). The CDR3 is 12 residues long. The CDR3 DNA reads as TGTGCCACCCACCAGGGTACCGGGGAGCTGTTTTTT. This translates into CATHQGTGELFF.

The chain couples TRBV5-4 to TRBJ2-2; TRBD2 matches 10 bases. The junction had 5 bases not matched to a gene; V was cut back by 2 bases and J by 1 base. The CDR3 contains 17 residues. Looked up from germline, CDR1 is SGHNT and CDR2 is YYREEE (reference sequence). The CDR3: CASSLGLAAVNTGELFF. CDR3 bases: TGTGCCAGCAGCTTAGGACTAGCGGCAGTGAACACCGGGGAGCTGTTTTTT.

The rearrangement links TRBV6-4 to TRBJ1-3; 7 bases are a match to TRBD1. The length of the CDR3 is 14 residues. V shed 6 bases and J 5 bases; nucleotides not matched to a gene: 7. Germline V gives CDR1 MRHNA, CDR2 SNTAGT. The CDR3 reads CASRGDRIRNTIYF. DNA for the CDR3: TGTGCCAGCAGGGGGGACAGAATCAGAAACACCATATATTTT.

The gene calls are TRBV7-9 and TRBJ2-2; TRBD1 matches 8 bases. Germline CDR1 SEHNR, CDR2 FQNEAQ (reference sequence). The CDR3 is 16 amino acids. Germline trimming cut 3 bases from V and 1 base from J; bases unmatched to any gene: 4. DNA of the CDR3: TGTGCCAGCAGCTTCGACAGGGGCGGGAACACCGGGGAGCTGTTTTTT. Encoded protein: CASSFDRGGNTGELFF.

This chain connects TRBV11-3 to TRBJ1-4; possible D gene TRBD1, 5 bases. The germline CDR1 and CDR2 sequences are SGHNT and YENEEA. Trimming removed 5 bases at V and 8 bases at J, with 30 bases between. The CDR3 spans 19 residues. CDR3 protein: CASSGIRAAGGSKREKLFF. The DNA of the CDR3 is TGTGCCAGCAGCGGTATAAGGGCGGCGGGGGGGTCCAAGAGGGAAAAACTGTTTTTT.